The following is a T cell receptor (beta chain) sequence with its context. This clonotype was detected many times. Its specific antigen is unknown. Qualities for individual bases were not recorded, and no much larger clone is one base off. Patients with ophthalmopathy had moderately to severely active disease, with a Clinical Activity Score of 3 or more, a NOSPECS grade of 4 or more, and a disease duration of less than 3 months. Anyone with other autoimmune diseases, uncontrolled infections, pregnancy or lactation was excluded from the study. Clinical symptoms, serum thyroxine, TRAb, thyroid ultrasound and orbital computed tomography were used for diagnosis. Using Ficoll-Paque density gradient centrifugation, PBMCs were isolated from less than 13 ml of fresh peripheral blood. Total RNA was extracted with Trizol reagent and quality-checked on an Agilent 2100 Bioanalyzer. CDR1 SGHTA and CDR2 FQGNSA are derived from the germline V gene. Reading from cysteine to phenylalanine, the CDR3 counts 15 amino acids. Only CDR3 DNA is held: 45 bases, read in frame from base 1. V and J lose 0 bases and 7 bases, and a span of 13 bases separates them.

TCR beta CDR3 regions were amplified from RNA transcripts for repertoire sequencing. HTBI primers and the Qiagen OneStep RT-PCR kit were used in a first-round RT-PCR, which was followed by a second-round multiplex PCR, size selection and purification. Libraries were sequenced on an Illumina HiSeq2000 using paired-end 100 bp reads. In the authors' own workflow: Reads were processed with SOAPnuke, discarding reads with adapters, uncalled bases, mean Phred below 15, or no exact constant-primer or identifier match. High-quality paired reads were merged with COPE v1.2.5. Each unique nucleotide sequence was defined as a clonotype, and clonotypes were aligned to IMGT TRB V, D and J references with MiTCR v1.1. Only V-J combinations with frequency above 0.0001 were analysed, covering approximately 99% of repertoires. For each V-J combination, a TCR clonal expansion and chaos score was defined as the ratio of F50 clonal expansion to chaos observed in the TCRdist matrix. Features were reduced by Welch's t-statistics and random forest to around 13 V-J combinations, which fed a naive Bayes classifier. The Morisita-Horn index was used to measure how similar the thyroid and blood repertoires were. TCRdb reworked the public reads: Q25 trimming with fastp, MiXCR clone assembly, productive beta chains retained. For every CDR3 protein sequence, its rows merge into one entry that carries the most common genes and DNA. The V and J calls and clone size are TCRdb's, not the authors'. For this sample the table gives almost 400,000 distinct CDR3 sequences, of which around 20% were detected only once. Clones ranked in the top ten supply around 1.4% of the sample.

This sample is drawn from a study of Graves' ophthalmopathy and Graves' hyperthyroidism (dated by TCRdb to between 2018 and 2020). About the investigation overall: Peripheral blood was collected at initial diagnosis, before any treatment. The study used signatures of the TCR beta repertoire to tell Graves' ophthalmopathy apart from Graves' hyperthyroidism and to predict which patients would progress to ophthalmopathy. In total, approximately 130 blood samples were TCR-sequenced: 40 to 45 ophthalmopathy, roughly 77 hyperthyroidism and roughly 17 hyperthyroidism-to-ophthalmopathy patients. To explore V-J signatures that separate ophthalmopathy from hyperthyroidism, a discovery set of around 97 patients was enrolled, consisting of fewer than 45 with ophthalmopathy and around 60 with stable hyperthyroidism. For independent validation, a separate cohort was made up of approximately 18 hyperthyroidism patients plus 17 patients who later progressed from hyperthyroidism to ophthalmopathy. In several hyperthyroidism patients, the T-cell repertoires found in thyroid tissue were compared with those found in blood. Once sampling was done, hyperthyroidism patients were given methimazole at a starting dose of 30 mg daily, while ophthalmopathy patients were given high-dose intravenous methylprednisolone. The 100 discovery patients were randomly divided into training and test sets at a 7:3 ratio. Broad study findings and their caveats: In cross-validation, the 13-signature model distinguished ophthalmopathy from stable hyperthyroidism with more than 85% sensitivity and roughly 84% specificity, while in the test set the corresponding values were approximately 80% and 75%. Most of the expanded thyroid clonotypes with a frequency above 0.001 were also detected in blood, and it was suggested that the thyroid immune response may be reflected by blood repertoires. No statistical method was used to set the sample size in advance, and the investigators knew which group each participant was assigned to. In validation, the model predicted ophthalmopathy progression with about 70% sensitivity and about 77% specificity; fewer than 15 predicted patients were CT-confirmed with GO in a median of approximately 6.2 months.

Rearrangement joined TRBV7-2 to TRBJ1-5; the D segment cannot be called with confidence. The clonotype comes from a woman aged 18-30 years with Graves' ophthalmopathy. Donor details come from another sample of the same person, matched by shared clones. Sequenced sample: peripheral blood. The CDR3 region: CASSLATTLSQPQHF. Read as DNA, the sequence is TGTGCCAGCAGCTTAGCTACGACACTATCCCAGCCCCAGCATTTT. With all but the CDR3 taken from the reference TRBV7-2 and TRBJ1-5 genes, the full variable domain is: GAGVSQSPSNKVTEKGKDVELRCDPISGHTALYWYRQSLGQGLEFLIYFQGNSAPDKSGLPSDRFSAERTGGSVSTLTIQRTQQEDSAVYLCASSLATTLSQPQHFGDGTRLSIL.